The rows below give T cell receptor beta chains drawn from one sample of a study of cytomegalovirus exposure and HLA in healthy donors. TCRdb keeps only in-frame clones here, not all; method: immunoSEQ multiplex PCR. There are approximately 290,000 clones in the sample; 80% occur only once, and more than 0.3% lies in the top ten. The sample consisted of PBMCs. The source is a girl aged 2 to 10 in good health and CMV-seronegative. Both conserved end residues are part of each CDR3. A D gene is named only where the DNA matches it firmly. Rows may omit the clone size; those that give it use once, few, many or a size class.

v_call	j_call	cdr3_length	clone_size	d_call	cdr3_aa	cdr3_nt
TRBV6-5	TRBJ1-3	15	.	.	CASSYASYSGNTIYF	TGTGCCAGCAGTTACGCCTCCTACTCTGGAAACACCATATATTTT
TRBV18	TRBJ2-3	15	few	.	CASSPPRSYTDTQYF	TGTGCCAGCTCACCACCGCGATCGTACACAGATACGCAGTATTTT
TRBV28	TRBJ2-5	15	.	TRBD2	CASRPTSVLSETQYF	TGTGCCAGCAGACCCACTAGCGTATTGTCAGAGACCCAGTACTTC
TRBV29-1	TRBJ1-4	13	.	.	CSVGSRVGEKLFF	TGCAGCGTTGGGTCGAGGGTTGGGGAAAAACTGTTTTTT
TRBV21-1	TRBJ1-1	16	.	.	CASSKSRTGWNTEAFF	TGTGCCAGCAGCAAATCAAGGACAGGTTGGAACACTGAAGCTTTCTTT
TRBV6-5	TRBJ1-4	15	.	.	CASCPHPATNEKLFF	TGTGCCAGCTGCCCCCATCCGGCAACTAATGAAAAACTGTTTTTT
TRBV6-1	TRBJ1-5	15	few	.	CASSPKHNSNQPQHF	TGTGCCAGCAGTCCCAAACACAATAGCAATCAGCCCCAGCATTTT
TRBV7-9	TRBJ2-3	14	.	TRBD1	CSSSLERGQDTQYF	TGTTCCAGCAGCTTAGAGAGGGGGCAAGATACGCAGTATTTT
TRBV7-2	TRBJ1-6	16	.	.	CASSPTGRTHNSPLHF	TGTGCCAGCAGCCCGACGGGCAGGACTCATAATTCACCCCTCCACTTT
TRBV4-1	TRBJ1-2	14	once	.	CASSRWGGDYGYTF	TGCGCCAGCAGCCGATGGGGGGGGGACTATGGCTACACCTTC
TRBV5-1	TRBJ2-7	16	few	TRBD2	CASAPTSSGGPYEQYF	TGCGCCAGCGCCCCGACCTCTAGCGGGGGCCCCTACGAGCAGTACTTC
TRBV27	TRBJ2-3	12	.	.	CASSVSTDTQYF	TGTGCCAGCAGCGTAAGCACAGATACGCAGTATTTT
TRBV4-1	TRBJ1-6	15	once	.	CASSQDLGLNSPLHF	TGCGCCAGCAGCCAAGATCTGGGACTCAATTCACCCCTCCACTTT
TRBV10-3	TRBJ2-3	13	few	.	CAIRQGSTDTQYF	TGTGCCATCAGACAGGGTAGTACAGATACGCAGTATTTT
TRBV7-6	TRBJ1-4	18	.	.	CASSPRGRERNLFEKLFF	TGTGCCAGCAGCCCCCGGGGAAGGGAGAGGAATTTGTTTGAAAAACTGTTTTTT
TRBV30	TRBJ2-3	14	.	.	CAWSPRVGGGTQYF	TGTGCCTGGAGCCCCCGCGTGGGGGGTGGTACGCAGTATTTT
TRBV28	TRBJ2-7	11	.	.	CASTRGYEQYF	TGTGCCAGCACCCGGGGATACGAGCAGTACTTC
TRBV19	TRBJ2-1	15	.	TRBD2	CASSIEKRERNEQFF	TGTGCCAGTAGTATAGAAAAGCGGGAGAGAAATGAGCAGTTCTTC
TRBV7-3	TRBJ2-3	17	few	TRBD2	CASSRSRTSDYTDTQYF	TGTGCCAGCAGCCGGAGCAGGACTAGCGATTACACAGATACGCAGTATTTT
TRBV7-2	TRBJ1-5	15	.	.	CASSLDYRANQPQHF	TGTGCCAGCAGCTTAGACTACAGGGCTAATCAGCCCCAGCATTTT
TRBV12-5	TRBJ1-3	21	.	TRBD1	CASGLVLGGTGLGGLGNTIYF	TGTGCTAGTGGTTTGGTACTCGGGGGGACAGGGCTCGGTGGTTTGGGAAACACCATATATTTT
TRBV19	TRBJ2-5	15	.	.	CASSRVAEAQETQYF	TGTGCCAGTAGTCGGGTAGCGGAGGCCCAAGAGACCCAGTACTTC
TRBV5-4	TRBJ2-7	14	.	TRBD2	CASSLGTSDYEQYF	TGTGCCAGCAGCCTAGGGACTAGCGACTACGAGCAGTACTTC
TRBV11-2	TRBJ2-7	16	.	.	CASSLGEWRAPFEQYF	TGTGCCAGCAGCTTAGGGGAGTGGCGGGCACCCTTCGAGCAGTACTTC
TRBV28	TRBJ1-2	13	once	.	CASTLTLNYGYTF	TGTGCCAGCACCTTGACACTCAACTATGGCTACACCTTC
TRBV2	TRBJ1-4	13	.	.	CASSVRGREKLFF	TGTGCCAGCAGTGTACGGGGGAGAGAAAAACTGTTTTTT
TRBV19	TRBJ2-7	13	.	.	CASSIQTGYEQYF	TGTGCCAGTAGTATCCAGACGGGGTACGAGCAGTACTTC
TRBV30	TRBJ2-7	17	few	TRBD2	CAWSGGTSGPRTYEQYF	TGTGCCTGGAGTGGGGGGACTAGCGGGCCCAGAACCTACGAGCAGTACTTC
TRBV7-9	TRBJ1-1	15	.	.	CSSSFRDPMNTEAFF	TGTTCCAGCAGCTTCAGGGATCCCATGAACACTGAAGCTTTCTTT
TRBV25-1	TRBJ2-5	15	.	.	CASSGPAGRRETQYF	TGTGCCAGCAGTGGCCCTGCGGGGCGTCGAGAGACCCAGTACTTC
TRBV30	TRBJ2-7	12	.	.	CAWSPRGVQKYF	TGTGCCTGGAGTCCCCGGGGAGTCCAGAAGTACTTC